The clone carrying this TCR beta chain has at least ten counts. This entry is derived from a study of regulatory T cells in long-lasting Graves disease. The CDR3 spans 15 residues. CDR1 and CDR2 (germline): MNHNS, SASEGT. With 6 bases clipped from V and 7 bases from J, the junction kept 12 bases outside the gene matches. As for time point: newly diagnosed GD, antithyroid drugs for less than 3 months. TCR sequences were obtained from RNA taken from PBMCs. Both iRepertoire HTBI primers and Arm-PCR of CDR3 regions were used to build the TCR beta libraries. TCRdb re-derived calls from the multiplex PCR reads in MiXCR, one entry per CDR3 protein. The repertoire holds 500,000 or so distinct CDR3 sequences, with about 16% as singletons. The same specimen was also included in a second study, on T cells in Graves' hyperthyroidism and ophthalmopathy. That paper states: The HTBI primer set drove a first-round RT-PCR of the TCR CDR3.

This chain connects TRBV6-1 to TRBJ2-7, with 10 bases matching TRBD1. The sequence was collected from a woman between 40 and 65 years old with Graves disease. The sequences come from peripheral blood mononuclear cells (PBMCs), collected at new diagnosis, from a patient treated with antithyroid drugs. CDR3 nucleotide sequence: TGTGCCAGCAGGTGGACAGGGGGGGGCCTTGGGGAGCAGTACTTC. As protein: CASRWTGGGLGEQYF.